The entry below describes one T cell receptor beta chain. The record originates from a study of blood T cell repertoires in COVID-19. Study summary: COVID-19 samples, acute and convalescent, were from the United States, Italy and Spain. Sample material is recorded as cDNA or gDNA derived from T cells, B-cell-depleted T cells, or PBMCs.

J was trimmed by 4 bases and V by 6 bases; bases with no gene match: 7. This CDR3 is 15 amino acids long. The germline gives CDR1 MNHEY, CDR2 SMNVEV (reference sequence). Authors' data handling: Using reference gene primer amplification, nucleated cell counts were estimated. Libraries were prepared by immunoSEQ multiplex PCR; TCRdb keeps only in-frame clonotypes and omits some of them. That table is the source of V, J and clone size, and D and trimming were worked out from the DNA. The sample holds approximately 28,000 clones, roughly 80% seen once. The chain joins TRBV27 to TRBJ2-1; 9 positions match TRBD1. The TCR sequence derives from a woman aged 60 to 75 with acute or convalescent COVID-19. Specimen: peripheral blood. The CDR3 protein is CASSPQGQGYNEQFF. The CDR3 DNA reads TGTGCCAGCAGCCCCCAAGGACAGGGGTACAATGAGCAGTTCTTC.